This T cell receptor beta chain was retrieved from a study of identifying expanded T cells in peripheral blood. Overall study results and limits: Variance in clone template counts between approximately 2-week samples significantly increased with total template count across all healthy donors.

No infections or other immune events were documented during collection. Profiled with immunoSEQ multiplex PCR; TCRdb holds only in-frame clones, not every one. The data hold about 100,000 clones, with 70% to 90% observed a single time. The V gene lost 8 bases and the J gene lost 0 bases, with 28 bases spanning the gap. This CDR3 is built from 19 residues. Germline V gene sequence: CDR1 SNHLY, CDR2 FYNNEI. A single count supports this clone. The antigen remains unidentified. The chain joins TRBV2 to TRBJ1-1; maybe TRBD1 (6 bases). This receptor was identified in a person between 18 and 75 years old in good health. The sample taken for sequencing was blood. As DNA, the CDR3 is TGTGCCAGCGGGGGGCCGGGGCTTACCTCCTCACTATTGAACACTGAAGCTTTCTTT. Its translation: CASGGPGLTSSLLNTEAFF.